The 3 T cell receptor beta chains given below trace back to one sample, sequenced in a study of CD8 T cells in acute hepatitis C reinfection. The table came from immunoSEQ multiplex PCR; TCRdb's copy has only in-frame clones and leaves some out. The sample consists of about 2,600 clones, about 70% of them appearing once. Time point defined: at least 347 days after estimated infection, following spontaneous clearance. No in vitro expansion preceded sequencing of these hepatitis C virus-specific cells, which were studied ex vivo. Study results and limitations: Preferential TRBV04 and TRBV06 usage appeared in all groups and was not explained by the naive pool.

The sequencing used HCV NS3-1073 tetramer-sorted CD8+ T cells from PBMCs, collected at follow-up. Receptors originate from a man in his forties who spontaneously cleared hepatitis C infection.

The sample holds one count of this clone. This chain uses TRBV5-8 with TRBJ2-3, with a weak D call TRBD1 (6 bases). Germline CDR1 and CDR2: SGHTS and YDEGEE. Trimming pared 0 bases from V and 5 bases from J, leaving 16 bases between. This CDR3 is built from 16 residues. CDR3 in amino acids: CASSLDPGTRVDTQYF. The CDR3 DNA follows: TGTGCCAGCAGCTTGGACCCGGGGACACGAGTAGATACGCAGTATTTT.

This clone was seen a handful of times. The chain uses TRBV6-1 and TRBJ1-1; 7 bases are shared with TRBD1. Looked up from germline, CDR1 is MNHNS and CDR2 is SASEGT. Unmatched junction bases numbered 10, after V lost 3 bases and J lost 0 bases. This CDR3 is 17 amino acids long. The CDR3 region is CASSDLGQLHMNTEAFF. In DNA, the CDR3 is TGTGCCAGCAGTGACCTGGGACAGTTACACATGAACACTGAAGCTTTCTTT.

The chain employs TRBV11-2 and TRBJ2-4; 9 bases align to TRBD1. The germline CDR1 and CDR2 sequences are SGHAT and FQNNGV. The CDR3 length is 19 residues. Unmatched junction bases numbered 11, after V lost 1 base and J lost 1 base. CDR3 protein: CASSLVFSGQGLAKNIQYF. In DNA, the CDR3 is TGTGCCAGCAGCTTAGTTTTTTCGGGACAGGGTCTGGCCAAAAACATTCAGTACTTC.